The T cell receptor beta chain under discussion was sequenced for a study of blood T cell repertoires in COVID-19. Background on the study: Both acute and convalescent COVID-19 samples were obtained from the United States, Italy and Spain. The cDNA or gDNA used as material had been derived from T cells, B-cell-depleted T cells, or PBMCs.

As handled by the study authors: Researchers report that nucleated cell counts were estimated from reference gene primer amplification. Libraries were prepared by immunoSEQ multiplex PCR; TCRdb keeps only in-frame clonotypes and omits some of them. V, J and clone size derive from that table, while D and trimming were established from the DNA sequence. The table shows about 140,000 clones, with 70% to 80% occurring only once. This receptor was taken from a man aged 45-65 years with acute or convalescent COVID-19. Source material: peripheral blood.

The CDR3 region is CASSLELDIPDTQYF. CDR3 DNA sequence: TGTGCCAGCAGCTTAGAACTGGACATTCCAGATACGCAGTATTTT. The chain carries TRBV11-3 and TRBJ2-3; possible D gene TRBD1, 5 bases. The CDR3 runs 15 residues. V lost 0 bases and J lost 4, with 11 bases in between. Germline CDR1 SGHNT, CDR2 YENEEA.